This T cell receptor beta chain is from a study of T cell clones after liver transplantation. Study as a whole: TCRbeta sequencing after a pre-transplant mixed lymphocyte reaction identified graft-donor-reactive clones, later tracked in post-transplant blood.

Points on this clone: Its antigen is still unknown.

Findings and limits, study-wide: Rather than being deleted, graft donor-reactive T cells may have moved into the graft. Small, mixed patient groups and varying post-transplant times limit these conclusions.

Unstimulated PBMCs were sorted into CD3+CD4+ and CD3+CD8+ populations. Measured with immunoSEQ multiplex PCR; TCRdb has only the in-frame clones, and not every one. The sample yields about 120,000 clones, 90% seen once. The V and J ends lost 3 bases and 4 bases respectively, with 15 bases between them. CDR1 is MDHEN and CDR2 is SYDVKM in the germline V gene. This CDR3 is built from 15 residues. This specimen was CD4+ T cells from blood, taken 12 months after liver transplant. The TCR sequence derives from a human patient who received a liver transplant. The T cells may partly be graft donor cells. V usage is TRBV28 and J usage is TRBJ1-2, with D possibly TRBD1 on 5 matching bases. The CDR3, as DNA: TGTGCCAGCAGTTTGATCTCCACCGGGACCTATGGCTACACCTTC. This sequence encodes CASSLISTGTYGYTF.